The 29 T cell receptor beta chains listed next were all sequenced from one sample in a study of shared clonotypes between healthy human individuals. Repertoires were generated with immunoSEQ multiplex PCR, while TCRdb's copy carries only in-frame clones and drops some. The sample contains approximately 500,000 clones, around 74% of which appear only once. The material sequenced was PBMCs. These receptors were collected from a woman in her 40s in good health. Some clones in this sample may be carry-over from other donors' samples.

In this sample, this clone turned up once. The gene calls are TRBV5-4 and TRBJ2-1; weak D call: TRBD1 (6 bases). Germline CDR1 SGHNT, CDR2 YYREEE (reference sequence). The CDR3 spans 13 residues. Deletions cut 0 bases from V and 9 bases from J, with 10 bases between. The CDR3 protein is CASSLDRDGEQFF. CDR3 sequence (DNA): TGTGCCAGCAGCTTGGACAGGGACGGTGAGCAGTTCTTC.

The chain combines TRBV11-3 with TRBJ2-3, with 10 bases identical to TRBD2. CDR1 and CDR2 (germline): SGHNT, YENEEA. The J segment lost 4 bases and the V segment lost 5 bases, leaving 9 bases of the junction unmatched. The CDR3 is 16 residues long. The CDR3, as DNA: TGTGCCAGCAGCCCTAGGGAGCGGGGGGGGGCAGATACGCAGTATTTT. Translated, it gives CASSPRERGGADTQYF.

The V call is TRBV7-8, the J call TRBJ2-3, with 9 bases fitting TRBD2. CDR1 and CDR2 (germline): SGHVS, FQNEAQ. The V and J ends lost 2 bases and 4 bases, in that order; junction bases with no gene match: 10. The CDR3 runs 17 residues. CDR3 nucleotide sequence: TGTGCCAGCAGCTTAAGGTTCGCTAGCGGGATCGCAGATACGCAGTATTTT. It specifies CASSLRFASGIADTQYF.

The V call is TRBV5-6, the J call TRBJ1-2; D unresolved. Germline CDR1 SGHDT, CDR2 YYEEEE. The CDR3 is 12 residues long. The V and J ends lost 2 bases and 2 bases respectively, with 4 bases between them. This CDR3 reads CASSFTNYGYTF. CDR3 DNA sequence: TGTGCCAGCAGCTTTACGAACTATGGCTACACCTTC.

This clone was found many times. The CDR3 nucleotides are TGTGCCAGCAGTGAAGCCCTCGGGGGTGGATCTGGAAACACCATATATTTT. Protein product: CASSEALGGGSGNTIYF. V usage is TRBV6-1 and J usage is TRBJ1-3; tentatively, D is TRBD1 (5 bases). The germline CDR1 and CDR2 sequences are MNHNS and SASEGT. The CDR3 is 17 residues long. Trimming shortened V by 0 bases and J by 1 base, and 13 bases separated the two germline ends.

The chain carries TRBV6-1 and TRBJ2-3; D is unresolved. CDR3 length: 14 residues. Deletions cut 4 bases from V and 2 bases from J, with 10 bases between. The germline V gene has CDR1 MNHNS and CDR2 SASEGT. CDR3 bases: TGTGCCAGCAGTGTGGGTCCGGACACAGATACGCAGTATTTT. It specifies CASSVGPDTDTQYF.

Only a few counts were recorded for this clone. The chain links TRBV5-1 to TRBJ1-1; TRBD1 might be the D (5 bases). This CDR3 has 15 amino acids. V gave up 3 bases and J gave up 2 bases, with 14 bases separating them. CDR1 and CDR2 (germline): SGHRS, YFSETQ. CDR3 residues: CASSSGAGGNTEAFF. The CDR3 bases are TGCGCCAGCAGCTCCGGGGCAGGTGGTAACACTGAAGCTTTCTTT.

This chain joins TRBV29-1 and TRBJ2-7; TRBD2 might be the D (6 bases). Trimming took 5 bases from V and 7 from J, leaving 18 bases between them. The CDR3 spans 13 residues. Germline V gives CDR1 SQVTM, CDR2 ANQGSEA. The CDR3 bases are TGCAGCGTTTCAATTTCGGGAGCCCGAGAGCAGTACTTC. Encoded protein: CSVSISGAREQYF.

V usage is TRBV19 and J usage is TRBJ2-1; tentative D call: TRBD1 (6 bases). The V and J ends lost 4 bases and 0 bases respectively, with 13 bases between them. The CDR3 sequence is 16 residues long. The germline CDR1 and CDR2 sequences are LNHDA and SQIVND (reference sequence). The CDR3 loop reads CASSRGPGPSYNEQFF. The CDR3 bases are TGTGCCAGTAGTAGGGGGCCCGGACCCTCCTACAATGAGCAGTTCTTC.

In its sample, this clone was seen once. As DNA, the CDR3 is TGTGCCAGTAGTATAACCCGGGGGGCGCCCAATCAGCCCCAGCATTTT. This encodes CASSITRGAPNQPQHF. The chain recombines TRBV19 with TRBJ1-5; possibly TRBD1 for D (6 bases). V was trimmed by 2 bases and J by 3 bases, leaving 14 bases between them. The CDR3 loop spans 16 amino acids. CDR1 is LNHDA, CDR2 SQIVND, per germline (reference sequence).

The rearrangement links TRBV19 to TRBJ2-7, with TRBD2 matching over 13 bases. Germline assignment: CDR1 LNHDA and CDR2 SQIVND (reference sequence). The V gene end was trimmed by 5 bases and the J gene end by 2 bases; junction bases not matched to a gene: 6. The CDR3 loop spans 16 amino acids. The CDR3 bases are TGTGCCAGTAGTTCAAGACTAGCGGGAGGACCCTACGAGCAGTACTTC. Residues: CASSSRLAGGPYEQYF.

This clone has only one observation. This sequence joins TRBV7-9 and TRBJ2-1; 15 bases are shared with TRBD2. V was pared by 5 bases and J by 9 bases, with 5 bases of the junction left unmatched. Germline-derived CDR1 and CDR2 are SEHNR and FQNEAQ (reference sequence). The CDR3 covers 15 residues. In nucleotides, the CDR3 is TGTGCCAGCAGCCGAGGACTAGCGGGAGGGCCTGAGCAGTTCTTC. Residues: CASSRGLAGGPEQFF.

This clone was found once. The chain employs TRBV7-9 and TRBJ1-5; TRBD1 matches at 7 bases. Trimming took 3 bases from V and 5 from J; bases not matched to a gene: 1. In germline, CDR1 is SEHNR, CDR2 FQNEAQ (reference sequence). The CDR3 sequence is 13 residues long. CDR3 protein: CASSFDRDQPQHF. As DNA, the CDR3 is TGTGCCAGCAGCTTTGACAGGGATCAGCCCCAGCATTTT.

V usage is TRBV19 and J usage is TRBJ2-7; no clear D gene. V was pared by 1 base and J by 3 bases, with 13 bases between. This CDR3 is built from 15 residues. The germline V gene encodes CDR1 LNHDA and CDR2 SQIVND (reference sequence). The DNA of the CDR3 is TGTGCCAGTAGTATAGGTCACACTCAAGTCTACGAGCAGTACTTC. It is translated as CASSIGHTQVYEQYF.

This clone showed up just once. In DNA form, the CDR3 reads TGTGCCAGCAGTTACATAGGGAGCCAGGAGGACTACGAGCAGTACTTC. Translating it yields CASSYIGSQEDYEQYF. This sequence joins TRBV6-5 and TRBJ2-7; a possible D gene is TRBD2 (5 bases). This CDR3 is 16 amino acids long. Trimming shortened V by 2 bases and J by 3 bases, and 17 bases separated the two germline ends. From germline, CDR1 is MNHEY and CDR2 SVGAGI.

The table lists this clone with many counts. The chain carries TRBV18 and TRBJ2-7, with D hard to call. The ends were cut back, 6 bases at V and 3 bases at J, with 15 bases in the middle. Germline assignment: CDR1 KGHSH and CDR2 LQKENI. The CDR3 has 14 residues. CDR3 amino acids: CASSSLSKGYEQYF. CDR3 sequence (DNA): TGTGCCAGCTCTTCTCTAAGCAAGGGCTACGAGCAGTACTTC.

This chain connects TRBV6-6 to TRBJ1-4; TRBD1 is a possible D gene (5 bases). Germline-derived CDR1 and CDR2 are MNHNY and SVGAGI (reference sequence). The CDR3 is made up of 14 amino acids. Trimming cost V 2 bases and J 8 bases, with 12 bases left between them. The CDR3 DNA sequence: TGTGCCAGCAGTTACCGGGACCAATACGAAAAACTGTTTTTT. Translated, it gives CASSYRDQYEKLFF.

The chain employs TRBV27 and TRBJ1-4; perhaps TRBD1 as D (6 bases). Germline CDR1 MNHEY, CDR2 SMNVEV (reference sequence). The CDR3 length is 12 residues. V was cut by 8 bases and J by 4 bases, with 8 bases left in between. As DNA, the CDR3 is TGTGCCAGCGGACAGTTTAATGAAAAACTGTTTTTT. Translation gives CASGQFNEKLFF.

The V and J genes are TRBV7-2 and TRBJ2-5, with 7 bases fitting TRBD2. Germline V lookup: CDR1 SGHTA, CDR2 FQGNSA. CDR3 size: 15 residues. Losses at the gene ends were 5 bases for V and 5 bases for J; bases not matched to a gene: 11. In DNA form, the CDR3 reads TGTGCCAGCAGCCCGGGCGGCGGGAGAACGGAGACCCAGTACTTC. It codes for CASSPGGGRTETQYF.

This chain connects TRBV6-4 to TRBJ1-2, with 10 bases that match TRBD1. Germline values: CDR1 MRHNA, CDR2 SNTAGT. The CDR3 is 14 amino acids. With 4 bases clipped from V and 3 bases from J, the junction kept 2 bases outside the gene matches. The CDR3 here is CASSAGTGDYGYTF. CDR3 nucleotide sequence: TGTGCCAGCAGTGCCGGGACAGGGGACTATGGCTACACCTTC.

This clone has a single count. The chain couples TRBV4-1 to TRBJ2-7; 9 bases match TRBD2. The trim removed 6 bases at V and 3 bases at J, leaving 12 bases unmatched. The CDR3 contains 16 residues. Germline CDR1 is MGHRA and CDR2 is YSYEKL. CDR3 nucleotide sequence: TGCGCCAGCAGACGAGATAGCGGGGGAAAGAACTACGAGCAGTACTTC. Its protein is CASRRDSGGKNYEQYF.

This sequence joins TRBV28 and TRBJ1-3; D is possibly TRBD1 (5 bases). Germline CDR1 MDHEN, CDR2 SYDVKM. The CDR3 is 17 residues long. Trimming took off 2 bases at V and 3 bases at J, with 17 bases between the two ends. The CDR3 spells CASSLEGRPPYGNTIYF. The CDR3 DNA follows: TGTGCCAGCAGTTTAGAGGGGAGACCGCCGTATGGAAACACCATATATTTT. Complete variable domain (other parts from reference TRBV28 and TRBJ1-3): DVKVTQSSRYLVKRTGEKVFLECVQDMDHENMFWYRQDPGLGLRLIYFSYDVKMKEKGDIPEGYSVSREKKERFSLILESASTNQTSMYLCASSLEGRPPYGNTIYFGEGSWLTVV.

The chain recombines TRBV10-3 with TRBJ1-1, with D perhaps TRBD1 (5 bases). V dropped 0 bases and J dropped 0 bases, with 11 bases sitting between them. From germline, CDR1 is ENHRY and CDR2 SYGVKD. This CDR3 has 16 amino acids. The CDR3 reads CAISESGGKMNTEAFF. DNA for the CDR3: TGTGCCATCAGTGAGTCGGGGGGAAAAATGAACACTGAAGCTTTCTTT.

V usage is TRBV5-1 and J usage is TRBJ1-4, with D unclear. Germline assignment: CDR1 SGHRS and CDR2 YFSETQ. This CDR3 is built from 15 residues. V gave up 2 bases and J gave up 1 base, with 9 bases separating them. CDR3 DNA: TGCGCCAGCAGCTTTGGCACATTAACTAATGAAAAACTGTTTTTT. This codes for CASSFGTLTNEKLFF.

The V gene is TRBV11-2, the J gene TRBJ2-1; 14 bases fit TRBD2. Germline CDR1 and CDR2: SGHAT and FQNNGV. This CDR3 comprises 15 residues. J lost 15 bases, V lost 4 bases, and 11 bases had no gene match. Here the CDR3 reads CASSSQTSGRALGFF. The CDR3 DNA sequence: TGTGCCAGCAGCTCCCAGACTAGCGGGAGGGCCTTAGGGTTCTTC. The entire variable domain, with the rest obtained from reference TRBV11-2 and TRBJ2-1, is as follows: EAGVAQSPRYKIIEKRQSVAFWCNPISGHATLYWYQQILGQGPKLLIQFQNNGVVDDSQLPKDRFSAERLKGVDSTLKIQPAKLEDSAVYLCASSSQTSGRALGFFGPGTRLTVL.

This chain links TRBV11-2 with TRBJ2-5; the D is unclear. V lost 5 bases to trimming and J lost 4 bases, with 5 bases between them. Germline V CDR1 and CDR2: SGHAT, FQNNGV. This CDR3 region has 11 residues. The CDR3 nucleotides read TGTGCCAGCAGCCGTGTAGAGACCCAGTACTTC. Translated, it gives CASSRVETQYF. Full variable domain (rest looked up from reference TRBV11-2 and TRBJ2-5): EAGVAQSPRYKIIEKRQSVAFWCNPISGHATLYWYQQILGQGPKLLIQFQNNGVVDDSQLPKDRFSAERLKGVDSTLKIQPAKLEDSAVYLCASSRVETQYFGPGTRLLVL.

The rearrangement uses TRBV5-4 and TRBJ2-5, with 11 bases that match TRBD2. The CDR3 loop spans 16 amino acids. V trimming: 2 bases; J trimming: 5 bases; junction bases outside the gene matches: 8. Germline V lookup: CDR1 SGHNT, CDR2 YYREEE (reference sequence). The CDR3 DNA reads as TGTGCCAGCAGCTTTACTAGCGGGAGAGCTGGGGAGACCCAGTACTTC. This codes for CASSFTSGRAGETQYF.

The chain uses TRBV2 and TRBJ1-2, with 8 positions matching TRBD1. This CDR3 has 14 residues. Trimming removed 4 bases from V and 4 bases from J; junction bases left unmatched: 5. CDR1 and CDR2 (germline): SNHLY, FYNNEI. CDR3 DNA sequence: TGTGCCAGCAGTGTGACAGGGGAGGCCTATGGCTACACCTTC. Its translation: CASSVTGEAYGYTF.

The rearrangement links TRBV5-1 to TRBJ2-2, with D possibly called TRBD1 or TRBD2 (7 bases each). Trimming shortened V by 3 bases and J by 3 bases, and 12 bases separated the two germline ends. Per the germline V gene, CDR1 is SGHRS and CDR2 is YFSETQ. This CDR3 has 15 residues. The CDR3 coding sequence is TGCGCCAGCAGCTCGGGGGGACAGTACACCGGGGAGCTGTTTTTT. As protein: CASSSGGQYTGELFF.